These 32 T cell receptor beta chains were sequenced from one sample in a study of CD8+ T cells in alopecia areata (dated by TCRdb to 2016 to 2018). Library preparation was by the immunoSEQ multiplex PCR assay. RNA was extracted from all samples and reverse transcribed into cDNA as template for TCR sequencing. As stored in TCRdb, this immuneACCESS dataset retains in-frame rearrangements with V and J assigned. A fraction of the clones does not appear; measured against another copy, unresolved V genes explain less than half of the discrepancy, and the remainder lacks a known reason. A total of 150,000 to 180,000 clones appear in this sample, 40% to 60% of them only once. Roughly a fifth of the sample goes to the ten largest clones. The sample's time point label, in plain terms: baseline before oral tofacitinib. The sequenced sample was CD8+ T cells sorted from blood, obtained at week 0. These receptors originate from a human donor with alopecia areata.

The rearrangement joins TRBV14 to TRBJ1-5; TRBD1 might be the D (5 bases). This CDR3 contains 15 residues. The V end was cut by 5 bases, the J end by 6 bases, with 17 bases between. CDR1 is SGHDN, CDR2 FVKESK, per germline. CDR3 protein: CASSTTGEGSQPQHF. The CDR3 DNA follows: TGTGCCAGCAGCACTACCGGGGAGGGGAGTCAGCCCCAGCATTTT.

This clone was recorded only once. V is TRBV29-1 and J is TRBJ1-2; 9 nucleotides agree with TRBD1. The junction had 2 bases not matched to a gene; V was cut back by 4 bases and J by 2 bases. This CDR3 comprises 13 residues. Germline V gives CDR1 SQVTM, CDR2 ANQGSEA. Here the CDR3 reads CSVVGTGNYGYTF. For the CDR3, the DNA is TGCAGCGTTGTTGGGACAGGGAACTATGGCTACACCTTC.

The chain carries TRBV29-1 and TRBJ2-7, with D perhaps TRBD1 (6 bases). This CDR3 has 12 residues. V lost 6 bases to trimming and J lost 2 bases, with 11 bases between them. Germline lookup yields CDR1 SQVTM and CDR2 ANQGSEA. This CDR3 reads CSVMGQAYEQYF. The CDR3 nucleotides are TGCAGCGTAATGGGACAAGCCTACGAGCAGTACTTC.

V is TRBV7-3 and J is TRBJ2-1; maybe TRBD2 (6 bases). V was shortened by 5 bases and J by 4 bases, with 15 bases between the two germline ends. The CDR3 is 15 residues long. Per the germline V gene, CDR1 is SGHTA and CDR2 is FQGTGA. CDR3 sequence: CASSLSGGEYNEQFF. CDR3 DNA: TGTGCCAGCAGCCTCTCGGGCGGGGAATACAATGAGCAGTTCTTC. Based on the CDR3 plus reference TRBV7-3 and TRBJ2-1, the full variable domain is GAGVSQTPSNKVTEKGKYVELRCDPISGHTALYWYRQSLGQGPEFLIYFQGTGAADDSGLPNDRFFAVRPEGSVSTLKIQRTERGDSAVYLCASSLSGGEYNEQFFGPGTRLTVL.

The V and J genes are TRBV7-7 and TRBJ2-3; 14 bases line up with TRBD2. CDR3 length: 18 amino acids. Trimming at V came to 5 bases and at J to 2 bases, leaving 9 bases not matched to a gene. CDR1 is SSHAT and CDR2 is FNYEAQ in the germline V gene (reference sequence). The CDR3 loop reads CASSPRGLAGGHTDTQYF. The CDR3 DNA reads as TGTGCCAGCAGCCCCCGTGGACTAGCGGGGGGCCACACAGATACGCAGTATTTT. The full variable domain, with the rest looked up from reference TRBV7-7 and TRBJ2-3, is GAGVSQSPRYKVTKRGQDVTLRCDPISSHATLYWYQQALGQGPEFLTYFNYEAQPDKSGLPSDRFSAERPEGSISTLTIQRTEQRDSAMYRCASSPRGLAGGHTDTQYFGPGTRLTVL.

A few counts support this clone. The chain couples TRBV28 to TRBJ2-7, with D possibly matching TRBD2 (5 bases). CDR3 length: 13 residues. The V gene lost 4 bases and the J gene lost 6 bases, with 13 bases spanning the gap. Germline V gene sequence: CDR1 MDHEN, CDR2 SYDVKM. DNA of the CDR3: TGTGCCAGCAGTTGGCGGGCAGCTCGCGAGCAGTACTTC. Amino acids: CASSWRAAREQYF. The variable domain in full, completed from reference TRBV28 and TRBJ2-7, reads DVKVTQSSRYLVKRTGEKVFLECVQDMDHENMFWYRQDPGLGLRLIYFSYDVKMKEKGDIPEGYSVSREKKERFSLILESASTNQTSMYLCASSWRAAREQYFGPGTRLTVT.

The table lists this clone with a few counts. The gene calls are TRBV14 and TRBJ2-1; D is unclear. Trimming shortened V by 4 bases and J by 8 bases, and 12 bases separated the two germline ends. The CDR3 consists of 13 residues. Germline V gives CDR1 SGHDN, CDR2 FVKESK. CDR3 region: CASSPGPIDEQFF. The CDR3 DNA sequence: TGTGCCAGCAGCCCGGGTCCGATTGATGAGCAGTTCTTC.

The rearrangement uses TRBV6-5 and TRBJ1-4; 9 bases match TRBD1. From germline, CDR1 is MNHEY and CDR2 SVGAGI. V lost 3 bases to trimming and J lost 8 bases; unmatched junction nucleotides: 10. CDR3 size: 16 residues. CDR3 nucleotides: TGTGCCAGCAGTTATATGGGGGGACAGGGAGGGGAAAAACTGTTTTTT. Its protein product is CASSYMGGQGGEKLFF.

The gene calls are TRBV27 and TRBJ2-5; 7 positions agree with TRBD2. With V trimmed by 6 bases and J by 7 bases, 11 bases remained unmatched. Germline CDR1 is MNHEY and CDR2 is SMNVEV (reference sequence). The CDR3 has 14 amino acids. The CDR3 loop is CASRGQRGGGTQYF. The CDR3 DNA reads TGTGCCAGCAGGGGGCAGCGGGGAGGAGGGACCCAGTACTTC.

This clone was counted between two and nine times. The rearrangement links TRBV4-3 to TRBJ2-4; D remains ambiguous. The length of the CDR3 is 15 residues. Trimming left V 0 bases short and J 4 bases short, with 10 bases between. Germline-derived CDR1 and CDR2 are LGHNA and YSLEER. CDR3 in amino acids: CASSQDGTFKNIQYF. CDR3 nucleotide sequence: TGCGCCAGCAGCCAAGATGGAACCTTTAAAAACATTCAGTACTTC.

There are a few counts of this clone. The chain combines TRBV9 with TRBJ1-1, with D uncertain. The germline V and J ends were trimmed by 0 bases and 8 bases, with 11 bases remaining between them. The CDR3 is made up of 13 amino acids. Germline CDR1 and CDR2: SGDLS and YYNGEE. In nucleotides, the CDR3 is TGTGCCAGCAGCGTAGGTCTGGGGAAAGAAGCTTTCTTT. Translation: CASSVGLGKEAFF.

This clone was found once. The rearrangement links TRBV7-9 to TRBJ1-1; 8 bases line up with TRBD1. Unmatched junction bases numbered 6, after V lost 5 bases and J lost 1 base. The germline V gene has CDR1 SEHNR and CDR2 FQNEAQ (reference sequence). This CDR3 has 15 residues. Here the CDR3 reads CASSTGQGTNTEAFF. DNA of the CDR3: TGTGCCAGCAGCACCGGACAGGGAACGAACACTGAAGCTTTCTTT.

This clone has a handful of counts. CDR3 sequence (DNA): TGTGCCAGCAGTCCAGGAGGGGAGCTGTTTTTT. This codes for CASSPGGELFF. This chain links TRBV27 with TRBJ2-2; no firm D call. The V end was cut by 5 bases, the J end by 8 bases, with 6 bases between. Germline-derived CDR1 and CDR2 are MNHEY and SMNVEV (reference sequence). CDR3 length equals 11 residues.

This sequence joins TRBV14 and TRBJ1-1, with D unclear. CDR1 is SGHDN and CDR2 is FVKESK in the germline V gene. There are 13 residues in the CDR3. Trimming shortened V by 0 bases and J by 8 bases, and 10 bases separated the two germline ends. DNA of the CDR3: TGTGCCAGCAGCCAAGAGATCAGCACAGAAGCTTTCTTT. It codes for CASSQEISTEAFF.

V is TRBV10-3 and J is TRBJ2-3; no clear D. Trimming pared 3 bases from V and 1 base from J, leaving 8 bases between. The CDR3 runs 14 residues. Germline CDR1 reads ENHRY; CDR2 reads SYGVKD. CDR3 amino acids: CAISEASGTDTQYF. The CDR3 DNA is TGTGCCATCAGTGAAGCGAGCGGCACAGATACGCAGTATTTT.

The chain recombines TRBV7-7 with TRBJ2-5; either TRBD1 or TRBD2 may fit D (5 bases each). V was clipped by 5 bases and J by 5 bases, with 15 bases between them. Germline-derived CDR1 and CDR2 are SSHAT and FNYEAQ (reference sequence). The CDR3 is made up of 14 amino acids. CDR3: CASSPRPGPETQYF. Written as DNA, the CDR3 is TGTGCCAGCAGCCCACGGCCGGGACCGGAGACCCAGTACTTC.

The gene calls are TRBV4-1 and TRBJ1-1; D is unclear. Germline CDR1 and CDR2: MGHRA and YSYEKL. CDR3 size: 17 residues. The V end lost 0 bases, the J end lost 0 bases, and 14 bases lay between the germline ends. CDR3 coding DNA: TGCGCCAGCAGCCAAGACCTGGTGCCTTTCATGAACACTGAAGCTTTCTTT. This codes for CASSQDLVPFMNTEAFF.

This clone was recorded only once. The chain recombines TRBV27 with TRBJ2-5, with D unclear. Germline values: CDR1 MNHEY, CDR2 SMNVEV (reference sequence). This CDR3 has 14 amino acids. V was pared by 0 bases and J by 3 bases, with 8 bases between. CDR3 protein: CASSLSADEETQYF. For the CDR3, the DNA is TGTGCCAGCAGTTTATCGGCAGATGAAGAGACCCAGTACTTC.

The chain joins TRBV30 to TRBJ2-3; 12 bases line up with TRBD2. CDR1 and CDR2 from the germline V gene are GTSNPN and SVGIG (reference sequence). The V segment lost 5 bases and the J segment 5 bases; nucleotides outside the gene matches: 5. The CDR3 is 14 amino acids. CDR3 sequence reads: CAWGTSGPGDTQYF. The CDR3 coding sequence is TGTGCCTGGGGGACTAGCGGGCCCGGAGATACGCAGTATTTT.

This clone has just a few counts. The V gene is TRBV6-5, the J gene TRBJ2-2, with 10 bases matching TRBD1. Germline assignment: CDR1 MNHEY and CDR2 SVGAGI. The CDR3 totals 15 residues. V lost 2 bases, J lost 4 bases, and 1 base stayed unmatched. CDR3 region: CASSYGTGVTGELFF. The CDR3 DNA reads as TGTGCCAGCAGTTACGGGACAGGGGTCACCGGGGAGCTGTTTTTT.

This rearrangement joins TRBV30 to TRBJ2-2; D is ambiguous. Trimming removed 2 bases at V and 4 bases at J, with 14 bases between. This CDR3 has 15 residues. Germline CDR1 and CDR2: GTSNPN and SVGIG (reference sequence). The CDR3 DNA is TGTGCCTGGAGTCCTGCTATTCCAATCACCGGGGAGCTGTTTTTT. It encodes CAWSPAIPITGELFF.

J is TRBJ1-2 and V is TRBV13; D gene unclear. Germline V gives CDR1 PRHDT, CDR2 FYEKMQ (reference sequence). The CDR3 is made up of 12 amino acids. The V gene lost 5 bases and the J gene lost 6 bases, with 10 bases spanning the gap. The CDR3 here is CASSLLGNGYTF. The CDR3 DNA reads as TGTGCCAGCAGCCTACTTGGAAATGGCTACACCTTC.

This clone was seen more than once but under ten times. The genes are TRBV4-1 and TRBJ1-1, with D unresolved. Germline loops: CDR1 MGHRA, CDR2 YSYEKL. The V and J ends lost 1 base and 1 base respectively, with 4 bases between them. The CDR3 totals 13 residues. CDR3 in amino acids: CASSQARNTEAFF. CDR3 nucleotides: TGCGCCAGCAGCCAAGCCAGGAACACTGAAGCTTTCTTT.

Only a few counts were recorded for this clone. The chain links TRBV19 to TRBJ1-2; maybe TRBD1 (5 bases). The CDR3 has 14 residues. CDR1 is LNHDA and CDR2 is SQIVND in the germline V gene (reference sequence). V was clipped by 4 bases and J by 5 bases, with 14 bases between them. The CDR3 protein is CASSNGEGPYGYTF. CDR3 bases: TGTGCCAGTAGTAACGGGGAGGGGCCTTATGGCTACACCTTC.

This chain uses TRBV6-1 with TRBJ1-1; D unresolved. Per germline, CDR1 MNHNS and CDR2 SASEGT. V was trimmed by 2 bases and J by 2 bases, leaving 9 bases between them. This CDR3 contains 14 residues. The CDR3 sequence is CASSESRTNTEAFF. The CDR3, as DNA: TGTGCCAGCAGTGAATCCAGAACCAACACTGAAGCTTTCTTT.

The V call is TRBV11-2, the J call TRBJ2-7; D could derive from TRBD1 or TRBD2 (5 bases each). Looked up from germline, CDR1 is SGHAT and CDR2 is FQNNGV. V lost 10 bases, J lost 5 bases, and 12 bases lay in between. This CDR3 comprises 11 residues. The CDR3 DNA sequence: TGTGCCACCGAGCTGGGGGACGAGCAGTACTTC. Translation: CATELGDEQYF.

Here the CDR3 reads CASSAEIGPNVREQYF. The CDR3 bases are TGCGCCAGCAGTGCCGAGATCGGACCCAACGTCCGCGAGCAGTACTTC. The V call is TRBV10-1, the J call TRBJ2-7; D remains ambiguous. Germline loops: CDR1 WNHNN, CDR2 SYGVQD (reference sequence). The germline V and J ends were trimmed by 4 bases and 6 bases, with 22 bases remaining between them. This CDR3 region has 16 residues.

The chain carries TRBV30 and TRBJ2-2, with unresolved D. In germline, CDR1 is GTSNPN, CDR2 SVGIG (reference sequence). This CDR3 has 13 amino acids. V was clipped by 2 bases and J by 0 bases, with 4 bases between them. CDR3 protein: CAWSTSNTGELFF. CDR3 in DNA: TGTGCCTGGAGTACCTCGAACACCGGGGAGCTGTTTTTT.

This sequence joins TRBV5-6 and TRBJ2-6; the D is unclear. The CDR3 is 13 amino acids. Germline V gives CDR1 SGHDT, CDR2 YYEEEE. Trimming took off 4 bases at V and 6 bases at J, with 8 bases between the two ends. Here the CDR3 DNA reads TGTGCCAGCAGCCCCGCCGAGGCCAACGTCCTGACTTTC. Encoded protein: CASSPAEANVLTF.

Of note for this clone: Other DNA sequences of this sample code for an identical CDR3. The rearrangement uses TRBV9 and TRBJ1-1; D call uncertain. V was pared by 0 bases and J by 5 bases, with 8 bases between. The V gene's germline CDR1 is SGDLS and CDR2 YYNGEE. CDR3 length: 13 amino acids. Here the CDR3 reads CASSVVSGTEAFF. CDR3 sequence (DNA): TGTGCCAGCAGCGTAGTATCCGGGACTGAAGCTTTCTTT.

The J gene is TRBJ2-7, the V gene TRBV19; tentative D call: TRBD2 (6 bases). Germline lookup yields CDR1 LNHDA and CDR2 SQIVND (reference sequence). Trimming shortened V by 5 bases and J by 0 bases, and 8 bases separated the two germline ends. The CDR3 extends over 13 amino acids. CDR3 residues: CASSGDSSYEQYF. CDR3 nucleotide sequence: TGTGCCAGTAGTGGGGACTCCTCCTACGAGCAGTACTTC.

The V gene is TRBV7-9, the J gene TRBJ2-5; D may be TRBD1 (6 bases). The ends were cut back, 1 base at V and 5 bases at J, with 14 bases in the middle. Germline-derived CDR1 and CDR2 are SEHNR and FQNEAQ (reference sequence). The CDR3 covers 15 residues. Written as DNA, the CDR3 is TGTGCCAGCAGCTTAGTAGGCACAGGGTGGGAGACCCAGTACTTC. Translated: CASSLVGTGWETQYF.